This TCR beta chain was documented in a study of cytomegalovirus exposure and HLA in healthy donors (dated by TCRdb to 2017 to 2019). Regarding the research as a whole: According to a later analysis, the roughly 120 validation repertoires were produced on the same platform as the approximately 620 repertoires of the first cohort. The aim of the study was to test whether cataloging public T cell receptors could identify signatures of past pathogen exposure. A separate validation cohort of roughly 110 different subjects was used in addition to the 666-subject first cohort. To predict cytomegalovirus infection status, the study brought together high-throughput TCR immunosequencing, statistical association of individual TCRs with disease status, and machine learning.

There are 13 amino acids in the CDR3, from cysteine to phenylalanine inclusive. Of the read, only the CDR3 DNA is kept; its 39 bases are in frame from base 1. The V end gives up 0 bases and the J end 5 bases, leaving 4 bases in the junction not matched to a gene. CDR1 and CDR2, looked up from the germline V gene, are SQVTM and ANQGSEA. Donors formed part of the validation cohort, which comprised approximately 130 subjects and was distinct from the first cohort of under 850 subjects. Notes on this clone: It has no known antigen specificity. One base away there is no much larger clone; base qualities are not given.

What the work shows at the level of the full study, not this receptor alone: A later analysis found that TCRs clustered in the first cohort also tended to co-occur in the 95 to 150 validation repertoires, with more than 90% of cluster scores above 0. Three of the identified cytomegalovirus-associated TCR beta chains were confirmed in vitro to be specific for cytomegalovirus antigens. The classifier was reported to diagnose cytomegalovirus status with high specificity and sensitivity in both the original and validation cohorts. A total of 150 to 200 TCR beta chains were listed by the study as associated with cytomegalovirus. While some public TCRs were present in many individuals, most TCR sequences turned up only very rarely across donors. It was suggested by the authors that the approach could potentially be generalized to other disease states and immunological phenotypes. The validation cohort had no HLA typing available for a later analysis, so co-occurrence within that cohort was assessed over all 120 or so repertoires.

Library generation was performed with the immunoSEQ multiplex PCR assay. The paper's processing steps were these. To diagnose cytomegalovirus status from the catalog of TCR beta chain sequences, a statistical classification framework was built. Here the immuneACCESS table is served through TCRdb, limited to in-frame sequences with V and J called. Missing clones are a known gap in these copies; in checked studies unresolved V genes cover under half, and the rest lacks a known reason. That table gives V, J and clone size, and the DNA gave D and trimming. This sample holds under 250,000 clones; about 93% were observed only once. The ten largest clones capture 1.1% of the sample.

In this chain, TRBV29-1 is recombined with TRBJ2-7, with TRBD2 identical over 7 junction bases. Sequencing used PBMCs. The clonotype originates from a woman younger than 35 in good health and CMV-seronegative. The DNA sequence reads TGCAGCGTTGAAGATGGGAGGGGCCACGAGCAGTACTTC. Protein translation: CSVEDGRGHEQYF.